This TCR beta chain was identified in a study of PD-1 blockade in classical Hodgkin lymphoma. Study findings and constraints: Baseline TCR diversity was reportedly lower in newly diagnosed patients than healthy donors. Underlying causes for the observed repertoire differences were not defined, possibly disease activity or prior therapy.

The CDR3 covers 13 residues. A note on this clone: Its antigen is unidentified.

This sample's time point: newly diagnosed, previously untreated cHL patient sample. The CD4+ T cells used were purified from thawed PBMCs through magnetic negative selection. Untreated, newly diagnosed classical Hodgkin lymphoma PBMCs were comparators. Here immunoSEQ multiplex PCR was the method, and the copy in TCRdb shows in-frame clones only, minus some. The sample carries about 24,000 clones, about 89% recorded once. Source material: CD4+ T cells from blood. This clonotype was obtained from a human donor with classical Hodgkin lymphoma. The J gene is TRBJ2-7, the V gene TRBV1; TRBD2, the table's D call, lacks a check against the DNA. TRBV1 is termed a pseudogene. For the CDR3, the DNA is TGCACCAGCTCCCAAGGACTCCCCTACGAGCAGTACTTC. This translates into CTSSQGLPYEQYF.